The 15 T cell receptor beta chains listed next were all sequenced from one sample in a study of CD4 T cells in relation to SARS-CoV-2 and coronaviruses (dated by TCRdb to the early 2020s). These receptors' antigens are unknown. CD4+ T cells from unexposed donors were collected before the COVID-19 pandemic (2011-2018). After 10 days of culture, CD4+ T cells were isolated with the EasySep CD4+ T cell isolation kit. Library creation used the immunoSEQ multiplex PCR assay. TCRdb carries this immuneACCESS record with in-frame sequences only. Its versions omit some clonotypes, under half of them owing to an unresolved V gene in the studies checked, with the rest unexplained. In this sample the table shows tens of thousands of clones, around 80% of which occur a single time. Around 29% of the sample lies in the top ten. What was sequenced was CD4+ T cells from PBMCs, cultured in vitro. Every receptor here comes from a human donor in good health.

The J gene is TRBJ2-7, the V gene TRBV5-4, with TRBD2 matching 13 bases. Germline V gene data show CDR1 as SGHNT and CDR2 as YYREEE (reference sequence). The V gene end was trimmed by 5 bases and the J gene end by 1 base; junction bases not matched to a gene: 6. CDR3 length equals 16 residues. The CDR3 region is CASSPGTSGISYEQYF. CDR3 DNA: TGTGCCAGCAGTCCCGGGACTAGCGGGATTTCCTACGAGCAGTACTTC.

V gene TRBV19 combines with J gene TRBJ1-3; possible D gene TRBD1, 5 bases. Trimming pared 0 bases from V and 0 bases from J, leaving 12 bases between. The CDR3 spans 17 residues. From germline, CDR1 is LNHDA and CDR2 SQIVND (reference sequence). The DNA for the CDR3 is TGTGCCAGTAGTATAGACGTGACAGCGGCCTCTGGAAACACCATATATTTT. Residues: CASSIDVTAASGNTIYF.

Here the CDR3 reads CASSQSGGVPVEQYF. The DNA of the CDR3 is TGTGCCAGCAGCCAATCCGGCGGGGTACCTGTCGAGCAGTACTTC. The chain employs TRBV7-9 and TRBJ2-7, with a weak D call TRBD2 (6 bases). The CDR3 is made up of 15 amino acids. The V gene lost 5 bases and the J gene lost 6 bases, with 20 bases spanning the gap. Germline V gene data show CDR1 as SEHNR and CDR2 as FQNEAQ (reference sequence).

The rearrangement uses TRBV19 and TRBJ2-5; perhaps D is TRBD1 or TRBD2 (5 bases each). V was shortened by 6 bases and J by 0 bases, with 8 bases between the two germline ends. CDR3 length: 13 residues. CDR1 and CDR2 (germline): LNHDA, SQIVND (reference sequence). The CDR3 DNA is TGTGCCAGTAGCCCGGGACACCAAGAGACCCAGTACTTC. It is translated as CASSPGHQETQYF. The full variable domain, in which reference TRBV19 and TRBJ2-5 provide the parts outside the CDR3, is DGGITQSPKYLFRKEGQNVTLSCEQNLNHDAMYWYRQDPGQGLRLIYYSQIVNDFQKGDIAEGYSVSREKKESFPLTVTSAQKNPTAFYLCASSPGHQETQYFGPGTRLLVL.

This clone was seen only a few times. The chain uses TRBV2 and TRBJ2-1, with TRBD2 matching over 7 bases. The CDR3 spans 14 residues. V was pared by 8 bases and J by 8 bases, with 12 bases of the junction left unmatched. The germline V gene has CDR1 SNHLY and CDR2 FYNNEI. CDR3 sequence (DNA): TGTGCCAGCCGCTTTGGGCGGGAGTTCGATGAGCAGTTCTTC. As protein: CASRFGREFDEQFF.

V gene TRBV7-9 combines with J gene TRBJ2-3; D ambiguous. Trimming cost V 1 base and J 6 bases, with 8 bases left between them. Looked up from germline, CDR1 is SEHNR and CDR2 is FQNEAQ (reference sequence). The CDR3 is made up of 13 amino acids. The CDR3 region has the DNA TGTGCCAGCAGCTTAGATCCGAATGATACGCAGTATTTT. Translating it yields CASSLDPNDTQYF.

The chain has TRBV3-1 (or the pseudogene TRBV3-2) and TRBJ1-1; D gene uncertain. V gave up 1 base and J gave up 5 bases, with 8 bases separating them. CDR3 length: 13 residues. The germline gives CDR1 LGHDT, CDR2 YNNKEL (reference sequence). The CDR3 loop is CASSQGGRTEAFF. In nucleotides, the CDR3 is TGTGCCAGCAGCCAAGGGGGTCGGACTGAAGCTTTCTTT.

The V call is TRBV9, the J call TRBJ2-7; D possibly matches TRBD1 or TRBD2 (5 bases each). Trimming stripped 4 bases from V and 6 bases from J, with 20 bases between. This CDR3 contains 15 residues. From germline, CDR1 is SGDLS and CDR2 YYNGEE. In DNA, the CDR3 is TGTGCCAGCAGCCCACTGTCCGGGACGACTACCGAGCAGTACTTC. It translates to CASSPLSGTTTEQYF.

This clone was counted a few times. This chain links TRBV28 with TRBJ1-5; D not resolved. Trimming removed 4 bases at V and 3 bases at J, with 16 bases between. The CDR3 consists of 16 residues. Germline lookup yields CDR1 MDHEN and CDR2 SYDVKM. The chain's CDR3 is CASSSMRGDVNQPQHF. CDR3 DNA sequence: TGTGCCAGCAGTTCTATGCGAGGTGATGTCAATCAGCCCCAGCATTTT.

This sequence joins TRBV11-3 and TRBJ2-1, with D possibly TRBD1 on 5 matching bases. This CDR3 spans 14 amino acids. Between the trimmed V and J ends, which lost 5 bases and 2 bases, there was a span of 10 bases. Germline values: CDR1 SGHNT, CDR2 YENEEA. The CDR3, as DNA: TGTGCCAGCAGCCCGCAGGGCGCCTACAATGAGCAGTTCTTC. Its translation: CASSPQGAYNEQFF.

The rearrangement uses TRBV18 and TRBJ1-1; D uncertain. Germline CDR1 and CDR2: KGHSH and LQKENI. The CDR3 has 14 residues. Trimming removed 3 bases from V and 1 base from J, with 9 bases in between. Here the CDR3 reads CASSPYGSNTEAFF. The CDR3 nucleotides are TGTGCCAGCTCACCCTACGGCTCGAACACTGAAGCTTTCTTT.

This clone turned up a few times. The genes are TRBV9 and TRBJ1-6, with TRBD1 as a possible D gene (6 bases). The CDR3 is made up of 15 amino acids. From germline, CDR1 is SGDLS and CDR2 YYNGEE. The V end lost 1 base, the J end lost 6 bases, and 11 bases lay between the germline ends. In DNA, the CDR3 is TGTGCCAGCAGCGTATCCTCGGACAGTAATTCACCCCTCCACTTT. The encoded protein is CASSVSSDSNSPLHF.

The rearrangement uses TRBV2 and TRBJ1-2; D call uncertain. Per germline, CDR1 SNHLY and CDR2 FYNNEI. The V and J ends lost 0 bases and 5 bases respectively, with 7 bases between them. The CDR3 is made up of 13 amino acids. The CDR3 nucleotides read TGTGCCAGCAGTGAAGCAGGGAAGTATGGCTACACCTTC. Translated: CASSEAGKYGYTF.

V is TRBV3-1 (or the pseudogene TRBV3-2) and J is TRBJ2-1; D possibly corresponds to TRBD2 (6 bases). V was shortened by 0 bases and J by 2 bases, with 11 bases between the two germline ends. This CDR3 region has 16 residues. Per the germline V gene, CDR1 is LGHDT and CDR2 is YNNKEL (reference sequence). CDR3 residues: CASSQEASGAYNEQFF. Written as DNA, the CDR3 is TGTGCCAGCAGCCAAGAGGCCTCGGGGGCCTACAATGAGCAGTTCTTC.

The chain links TRBV10-3 to TRBJ2-2, with D perhaps matching TRBD1 or TRBD2 (5 bases each). CDR3 length: 13 residues. CDR1 and CDR2 (germline): ENHRY, SYGVKD. V was shortened by 10 bases and J by 5 bases, with 14 bases between the two germline ends. This chain's CDR3 is CATEGSTTGELFF. CDR3 sequence (DNA): TGTGCCACAGAGGGGTCTACAACCGGGGAGCTGTTTTTT.